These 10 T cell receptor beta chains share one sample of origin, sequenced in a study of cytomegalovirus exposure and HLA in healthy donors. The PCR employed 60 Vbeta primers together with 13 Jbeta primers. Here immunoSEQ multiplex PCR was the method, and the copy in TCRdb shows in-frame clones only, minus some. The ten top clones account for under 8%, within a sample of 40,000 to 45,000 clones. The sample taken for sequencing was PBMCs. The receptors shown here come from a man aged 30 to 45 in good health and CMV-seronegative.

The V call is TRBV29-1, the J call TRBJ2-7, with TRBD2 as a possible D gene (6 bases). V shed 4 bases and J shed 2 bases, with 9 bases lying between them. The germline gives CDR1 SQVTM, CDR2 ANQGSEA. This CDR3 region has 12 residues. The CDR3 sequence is CSVVWGAYEQYF. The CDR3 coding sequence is TGCAGCGTTGTATGGGGGGCCTACGAGCAGTACTTC.

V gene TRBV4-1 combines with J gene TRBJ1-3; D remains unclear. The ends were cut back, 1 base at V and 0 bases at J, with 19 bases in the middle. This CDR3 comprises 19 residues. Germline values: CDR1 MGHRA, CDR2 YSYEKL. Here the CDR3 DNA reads TGCGCCAGCAGCCAAGTGTTGAGCGGGCAGGCCCTCTCTGGAAACACCATATATTTT. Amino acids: CASSQVLSGQALSGNTIYF.

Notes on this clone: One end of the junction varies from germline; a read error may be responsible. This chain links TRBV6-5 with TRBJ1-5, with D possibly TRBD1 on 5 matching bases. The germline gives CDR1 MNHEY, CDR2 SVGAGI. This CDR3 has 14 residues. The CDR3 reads CASSSQGAGQHQHF. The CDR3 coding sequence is TGTGCCAGCAGTAGTCAGGGTGCCGGTCAGCACCAGCATTTT.

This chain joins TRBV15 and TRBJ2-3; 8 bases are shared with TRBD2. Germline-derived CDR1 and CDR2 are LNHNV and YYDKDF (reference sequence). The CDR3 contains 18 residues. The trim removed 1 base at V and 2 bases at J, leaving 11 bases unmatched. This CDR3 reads CATSRGLAGGSNTDTQYF. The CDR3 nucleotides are TGTGCCACCAGCAGAGGGCTAGCGGGCGGTAGTAACACAGATACGCAGTATTTT.

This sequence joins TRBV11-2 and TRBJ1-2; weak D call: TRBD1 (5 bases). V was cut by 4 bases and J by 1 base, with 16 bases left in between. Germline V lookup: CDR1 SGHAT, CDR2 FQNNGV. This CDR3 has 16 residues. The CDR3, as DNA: TGTGCCAGCAGCTCCCCGAGAAAGGGGCATAACTATGGCTACACCTTC. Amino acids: CASSSPRKGHNYGYTF.

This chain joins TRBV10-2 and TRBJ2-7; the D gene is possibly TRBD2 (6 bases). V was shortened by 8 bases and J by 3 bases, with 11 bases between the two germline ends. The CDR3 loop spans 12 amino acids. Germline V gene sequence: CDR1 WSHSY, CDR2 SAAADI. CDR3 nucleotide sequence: TGCGCCAGCCGCCCGGGAGTCTACGAGCAGTACTTC. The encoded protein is CASRPGVYEQYF.

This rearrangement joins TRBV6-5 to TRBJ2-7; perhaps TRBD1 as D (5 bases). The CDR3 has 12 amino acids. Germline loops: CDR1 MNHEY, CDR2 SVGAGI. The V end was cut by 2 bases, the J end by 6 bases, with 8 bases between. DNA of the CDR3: TGTGCCAGCAGTTACGACAGTGGCGAGCAGTACTTC. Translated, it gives CASSYDSGEQYF.

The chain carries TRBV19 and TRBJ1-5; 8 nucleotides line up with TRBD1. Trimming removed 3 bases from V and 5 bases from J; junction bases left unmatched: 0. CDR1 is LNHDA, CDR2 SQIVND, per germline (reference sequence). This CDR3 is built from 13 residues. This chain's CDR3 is CASSMTGDQPQHF. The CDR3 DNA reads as TGTGCCAGTAGTATGACAGGGGATCAGCCCCAGCATTTT.

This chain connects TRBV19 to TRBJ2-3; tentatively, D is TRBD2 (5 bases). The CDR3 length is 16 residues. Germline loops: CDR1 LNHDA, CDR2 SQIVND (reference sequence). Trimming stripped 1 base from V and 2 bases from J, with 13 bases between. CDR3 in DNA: TGTGCCAGTAGTATAGGGGCACTAGTTCCCACAGATACGCAGTATTTT. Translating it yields CASSIGALVPTDTQYF.

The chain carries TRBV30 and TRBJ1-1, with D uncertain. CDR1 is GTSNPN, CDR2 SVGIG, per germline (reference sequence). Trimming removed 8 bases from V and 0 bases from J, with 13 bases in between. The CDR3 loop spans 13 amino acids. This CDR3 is CAGGLSVNTEAFF. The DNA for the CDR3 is TGTGCCGGAGGCTTGTCAGTGAACACTGAAGCTTTCTTT. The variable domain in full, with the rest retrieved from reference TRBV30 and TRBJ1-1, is SQTIHQWPATLVQPVGSPLSLECTVEGTSNPNLYWYRQAAGRGLQLLFYSVGIGQISSEVPQNLSASRPQDRQFILSSKKLLLSDSGFYLCAGGLSVNTEAFFGQGTRLTVV.